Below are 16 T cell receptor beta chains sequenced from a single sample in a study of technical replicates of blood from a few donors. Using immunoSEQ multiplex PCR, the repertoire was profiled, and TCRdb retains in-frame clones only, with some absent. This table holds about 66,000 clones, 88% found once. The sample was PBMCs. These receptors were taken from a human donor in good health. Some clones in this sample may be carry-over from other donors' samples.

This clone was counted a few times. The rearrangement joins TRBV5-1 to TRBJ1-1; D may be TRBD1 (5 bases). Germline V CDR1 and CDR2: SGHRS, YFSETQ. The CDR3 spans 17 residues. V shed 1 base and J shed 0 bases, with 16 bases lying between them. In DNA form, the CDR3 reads TGCGCCAGCAGCTTGTTGGCGGGACGTAGCATGAACACTGAAGCTTTCTTT. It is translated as CASSLLAGRSMNTEAFF. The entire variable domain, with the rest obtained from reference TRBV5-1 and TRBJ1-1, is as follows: KAGVTQTPRYLIKTRGQQVTLSCSPISGHRSVSWYQQTPGQGLQFLFEYFSETQRNKGNFPGRFSGRQFSNSRSEMNVSTLELGDSALYLCASSLLAGRSMNTEAFFGQGTRLTVV.

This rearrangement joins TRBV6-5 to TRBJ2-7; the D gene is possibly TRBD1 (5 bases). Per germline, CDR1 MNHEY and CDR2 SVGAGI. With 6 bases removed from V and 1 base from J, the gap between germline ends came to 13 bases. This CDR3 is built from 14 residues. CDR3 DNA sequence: TGTGCCAGCAGGCCCCAGGGTAAATCCTACGAGCAGTACTTC. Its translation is CASRPQGKSYEQYF.

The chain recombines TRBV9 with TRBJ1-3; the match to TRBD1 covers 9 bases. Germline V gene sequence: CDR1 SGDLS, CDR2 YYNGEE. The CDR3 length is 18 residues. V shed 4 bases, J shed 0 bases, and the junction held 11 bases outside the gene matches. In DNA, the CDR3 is TGTGCCAGCAGCCCCCGTGGGACAGGGCCATTCTCTGGAAACACCATATATTTT. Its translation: CASSPRGTGPFSGNTIYF. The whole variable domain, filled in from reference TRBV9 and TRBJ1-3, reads DSGVTQTPKHLITATGQRVTLRCSPRSGDLSVYWYQQSLDQGLQFLIQYYNGEERAKGNILERFSAQQFPDLHSELNLSSLELGDSALYFCASSPRGTGPFSGNTIYFGEGSWLTVV.

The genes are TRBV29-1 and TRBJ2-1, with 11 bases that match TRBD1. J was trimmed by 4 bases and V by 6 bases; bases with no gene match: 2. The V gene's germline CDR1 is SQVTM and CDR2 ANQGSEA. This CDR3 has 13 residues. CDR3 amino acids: CSVGQGGYNEQFF. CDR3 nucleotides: TGCAGCGTGGGACAGGGGGGTTACAATGAGCAGTTCTTC.

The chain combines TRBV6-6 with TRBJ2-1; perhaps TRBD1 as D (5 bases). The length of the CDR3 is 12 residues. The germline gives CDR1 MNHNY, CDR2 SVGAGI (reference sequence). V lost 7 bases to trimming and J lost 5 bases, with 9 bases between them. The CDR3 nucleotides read TGTGCCAGCACAGGGTGGAACAATGAGCAGTTCTTC. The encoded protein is CASTGWNNEQFF.

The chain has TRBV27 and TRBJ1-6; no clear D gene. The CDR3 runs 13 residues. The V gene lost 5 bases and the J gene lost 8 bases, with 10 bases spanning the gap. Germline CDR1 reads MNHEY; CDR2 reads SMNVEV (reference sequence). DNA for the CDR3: TGTGCCAGCAGTCCGGTCGAGGATTCACCCCTCCACTTT. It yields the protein CASSPVEDSPLHF.

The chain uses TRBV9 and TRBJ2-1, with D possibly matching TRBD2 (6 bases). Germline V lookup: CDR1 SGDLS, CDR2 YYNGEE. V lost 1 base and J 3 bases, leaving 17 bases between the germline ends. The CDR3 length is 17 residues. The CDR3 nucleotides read TGTGCCAGCAGCGTAAAACTGTGGGGGGAAATCTACAATGAGCAGTTCTTC. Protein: CASSVKLWGEIYNEQFF.

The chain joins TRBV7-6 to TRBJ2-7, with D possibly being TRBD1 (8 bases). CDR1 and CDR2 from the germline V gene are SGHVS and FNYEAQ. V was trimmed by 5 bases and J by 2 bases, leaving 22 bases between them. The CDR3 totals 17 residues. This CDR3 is CASSPSTGGGIAYEQYF. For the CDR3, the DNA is TGTGCCAGCAGCCCATCAACAGGGGGGGGTATTGCCTACGAGCAGTACTTC.

CDR3: CASSLRTGDNSPLHF. CDR3 bases: TGTGCCAGCAGCCTTCGAACAGGGGATAATTCACCCCTCCACTTT. This rearrangement joins TRBV9 to TRBJ1-6; TRBD1 matches 7 bases. Germline values: CDR1 SGDLS, CDR2 YYNGEE. V trimming: 4 bases; J trimming: 5 bases; junction bases outside the gene matches: 6. The CDR3 is made up of 15 amino acids. Together with reference TRBV9 and TRBJ1-6, the CDR3 gives the full variable domain: DSGVTQTPKHLITATGQRVTLRCSPRSGDLSVYWYQQSLDQGLQFLIQYYNGEERAKGNILERFSAQQFPDLHSELNLSSLELGDSALYFCASSLRTGDNSPLHFGNGTRLTVT.

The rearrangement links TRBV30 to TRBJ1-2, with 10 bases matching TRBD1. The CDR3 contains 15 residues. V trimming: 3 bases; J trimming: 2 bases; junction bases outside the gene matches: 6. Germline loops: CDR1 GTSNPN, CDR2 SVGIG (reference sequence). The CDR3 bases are TGTGCCTGGAGATCGGGACAGGGGACCAACTATGGCTACACCTTC. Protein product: CAWRSGQGTNYGYTF.

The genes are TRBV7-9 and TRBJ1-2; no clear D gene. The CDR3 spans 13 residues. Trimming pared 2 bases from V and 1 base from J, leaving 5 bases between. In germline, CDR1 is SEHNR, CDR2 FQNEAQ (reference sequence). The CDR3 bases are TGTGCCAGCAGCTTAACCAGTAACTATGGCTACACCTTC. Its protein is CASSLTSNYGYTF.

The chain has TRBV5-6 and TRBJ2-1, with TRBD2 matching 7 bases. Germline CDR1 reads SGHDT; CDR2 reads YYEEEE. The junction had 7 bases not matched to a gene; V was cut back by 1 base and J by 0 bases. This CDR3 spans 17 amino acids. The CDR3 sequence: CASSLRAGAGSYNEQFF. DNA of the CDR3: TGTGCCAGCAGCTTGAGGGCGGGAGCGGGCTCCTACAATGAGCAGTTCTTC.

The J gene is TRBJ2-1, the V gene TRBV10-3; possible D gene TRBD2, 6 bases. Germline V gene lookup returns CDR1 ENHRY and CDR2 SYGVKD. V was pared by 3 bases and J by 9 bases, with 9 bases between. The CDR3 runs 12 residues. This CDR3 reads CAISETSLEQFF. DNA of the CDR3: TGTGCCATCAGTGAAACTAGCCTTGAGCAGTTCTTC.

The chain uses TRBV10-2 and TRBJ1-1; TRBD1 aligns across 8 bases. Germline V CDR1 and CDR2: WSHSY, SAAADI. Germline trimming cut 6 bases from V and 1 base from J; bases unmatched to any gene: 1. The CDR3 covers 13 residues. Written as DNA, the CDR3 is TGCGCCAGCAGGGACAGGGAGAACACTGAAGCTTTCTTT. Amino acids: CASRDRENTEAFF.

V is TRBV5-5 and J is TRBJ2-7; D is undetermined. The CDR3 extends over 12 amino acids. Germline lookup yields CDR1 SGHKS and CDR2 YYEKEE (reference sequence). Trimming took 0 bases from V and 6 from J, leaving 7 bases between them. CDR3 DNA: TGTGCCAGCAGCTTGGTTCGGTCCGAGCAGTACTTC. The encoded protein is CASSLVRSEQYF.

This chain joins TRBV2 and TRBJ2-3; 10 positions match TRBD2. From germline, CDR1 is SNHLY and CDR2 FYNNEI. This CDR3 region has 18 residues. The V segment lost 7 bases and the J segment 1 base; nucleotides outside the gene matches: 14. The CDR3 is CASKPLAGFTSRTDTQYF. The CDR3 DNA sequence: TGTGCCAGCAAACCACTAGCGGGATTTACCTCTCGCACAGATACGCAGTATTTT.